These T cell receptor beta chains were read from a single sample in a study of cytomegalovirus exposure and HLA in healthy donors. Produced via immunoSEQ multiplex PCR; TCRdb's table is partial and in-frame only. This sample yields more than 35,000 clones, of which about 53% are seen a single time; 6.2% belongs to the top ten. Sequencing used PBMCs. Every receptor here comes from a woman in her thirties or forties in good health and CMV-seropositive. CDR3s include the opening cysteine and the closing phenylalanine or tryptophan.

v_gene: TRBV7-2; CDR3aa: CASSLPSRGPNYGYTF
v_gene: TRBV28; CDR3aa: CASRTSMGGELFF
v_gene: TRBV18; CDR3aa: CASSQTGANYEQYF
v_gene: TRBV30; CDR3aa: CAWSTSRVDTQYF
v_gene: TRBV18; CDR3aa: CASSPGGGINSPLHF
v_gene: TRBV7-9; CDR3aa: CASSSSTDRAWQYF
v_gene: TRBV5-4; CDR3aa: CASSSDSHSGNTIYF
v_gene: TRBV11-3; CDR3aa: CASSPGTAETQYF
v_gene: TRBV7-9; CDR3aa: CASSALSASGGQTGYF
v_gene: TRBV5-4; CDR3aa: CASSVRGAADTQYF
v_gene: TRBV2; CDR3aa: CASSSPSTGIRYEQYF
v_gene: TRBV6-1; CDR3aa: CASMRSGANVLTF
v_gene: TRBV7-2; CDR3aa: CASSLIPGFRYEQYF
v_gene: TRBV6-5; CDR3aa: CASSYSPAKGRNEQYF
v_gene: TRBV28; CDR3aa: CASSPTGITNEKLFF
v_gene: TRBV11-2; CDR3aa: CASSLSSRGEQYF
v_gene: TRBV7-2; CDR3aa: CASSLDVQDGYTF
v_gene: TRBV5-1; CDR3aa: CASSLVFPGELFF
v_gene: TRBV7-9; CDR3aa: CASSSIRSFDRGGYTF
v_gene: TRBV7-8; CDR3aa: CASSRRDRGPYEQYF
v_gene: TRBV4-2; CDR3aa: CASSQDLLGGADQETQYF
v_gene: TRBV5-4; CDR3aa: CASSLFIGTDTQYF
v_gene: TRBV7-2; CDR3aa: CASSLAGTEETQYF
v_gene: TRBV7-9; CDR3aa: CASSLGAGSGEQYF
v_gene: TRBV29-1; CDR3aa: CSGVLRGGRSEQFF
v_gene: TRBV28; CDR3aa: CASSPGGRVDTQYF
v_gene: TRBV6-5; CDR3aa: CASSYSGQGNTEAFF
v_gene: TRBV19; CDR3aa: CASRRVRNTEAFF
v_gene: TRBV7-9; CDR3aa: CASSLSQVMNTEAFF
v_gene: TRBV9; CDR3aa: CASSVGTGSEAFF
v_gene: TRBV7-8; CDR3aa: CASSLRQGNQPQHF
v_gene: TRBV2; CDR3aa: CASREPGTNTF
v_gene: TRBV5-4; CDR3aa: CASSVGQGGMNTEAFF
v_gene: TRBV5-1; CDR3aa: CASSGTASTGSDYEQYF
v_gene: TRBV11-2; CDR3aa: CASSLVAGYGYTF
v_gene: TRBV6-1; CDR3aa: CASRNSQPNEKLFF
v_gene: TRBV7-3; CDR3aa: CASSPDRFSETQYF
v_gene: TRBV2; CDR3aa: CASSPMTRGGVETQYF
v_gene: TRBV19; CDR3aa: CASSFRDSLNSPLHF
v_gene: TRBV5-4; CDR3aa: CASSLGGGQADTQYF
v_gene: TRBV19; CDR3aa: CARIEQGTEKLFF
v_gene: TRBV10-1; CDR3aa: CASSESHREYEQYF
v_gene: TRBV4-1; CDR3aa: CASSQERTSGWDTQYF
v_gene: TRBV6-1; CDR3aa: CASSERGTRTHNEQFF
v_gene: TRBV27; CDR3aa: CASSDREGGWDGYTF
v_gene: TRBV19; CDR3aa: CASSTSTGLSEQFF
v_gene: TRBV6-6; CDR3aa: CASSYFQGTGGYTF
v_gene: TRBV7-2; CDR3aa: CASSTIASNYGYTF
v_gene: TRBV14; CDR3aa: CASSRGQGVTYPYEQYF
v_gene: TRBV9; CDR3aa: CASSHQEYNEQFF